This entry features one T cell receptor (beta chain) sequence. The target antigen is unknown. The germline V gene encodes CDR1 GTSNPN and CDR2 SVGIG (reference sequence). V was pared by 4 bases and J by 7 bases, with 14 bases between. The CDR3 is 14 amino acids. The sample comes from a study of vaccination and CD4 T cells after COVID-19. Indicated treatment: 10-day PBMC culture with coronavirus spike peptide pools or control peptides (ViraFEST assay). Sequencing of cultured CD4+ T cell DNA used the Oncomine TCR Beta short-read assay. TCRdb reprocessed the PCR reads with MiXCR, giving one entry per CDR3 protein. Here the sample spans 15,000 to 20,000 distinct CDR3 sequences, 63% being singletons.

This chain joins TRBV30 and TRBJ1-6; D is perhaps TRBD1 (6 bases). The sample consisted of CD4+ T cells from blood, cultured in vitro. The sequence was collected from a human donor who had recovered from COVID-19. CDR3: CAWKRTAPNSPLHF. The CDR3 coding sequence is TGTGCCTGGAAACGGACAGCCCCGAATTCACCCCTCCACTTT.